This T cell receptor beta chain was identified in a study of cytomegalovirus exposure and HLA in healthy donors. On the study more broadly: From donors who were HLA-typed, an early data release held about 85 million unique TCRs.

Primers: 60 Vbeta forward and 13 Jbeta reverse. Only in-frame clones appear in the TCRdb table, and some are missing; sequencing was by immunoSEQ multiplex PCR. The sample consists of 150,000 to 200,000 clones, 65% to 85% of them appearing once. With 6 bases clipped from V and 4 bases from J, the junction kept 0 bases outside the gene matches. In germline, CDR1 is SGHTA, CDR2 FQGNSA. CDR3 length: 11 amino acids. The chain is built from TRBV7-2 and TRBJ2-7, with TRBD2 identical over 7 bases. The sequenced sample was PBMCs. This TCR was recovered from a man aged 50 or older in good health and CMV-seropositive. The CDR3 bases are TGTGCCAGCAGGGGGGGGTACGAGCAGTACTTC. The encoded protein is CASRGGYEQYF.